This passage covers 7 T cell receptor beta chains from one sample sequenced in a study of T cells in Graves' hyperthyroidism and ophthalmopathy (dated by TCRdb to the late 2010s). Library preparation used multiplex PCR. Sequencing relied on an Illumina HiSeq 2000. The TCR beta CDR3 regions were amplified from the RNA transcripts. The TCR CDR3 was subjected to a first round of RT-PCR using the HTBI primer set and the Qiagen OneStep RT-PCR kit. TCRdb reworked the public reads: Q25 trimming with fastp, MiXCR clone assembly, productive beta chains retained. Entries that share a CDR3 protein sequence are merged under the most common genes and DNA. The sample contains around 370,000 distinct CDR3 sequences, roughly 20% of them found a single time. The top ten clonotypes cover 40% of the sample. The source material was blood. The receptors shown here come from a young man with Graves' ophthalmopathy.

This clonotype came up many times. The genes are TRBV2 and TRBJ1-5; a possible D gene is TRBD1 (6 bases). Germline V lookup: CDR1 SNHLY, CDR2 FYNNEI. Deletions cut 6 bases from V and 0 bases from J, with 12 bases between. The CDR3 spans 15 residues. CDR3 region: CASRAGTPSNQPQHF. CDR3 nucleotide sequence: TGTGCCAGCAGAGCCGGGACACCTAGCAATCAGCCCCAGCATTTT.

V and J are TRBV19 and TRBJ2-1; D not resolved. Germline loops: CDR1 LNHDA, CDR2 SQIVND (reference sequence). Trimming pared 5 bases from V and 3 bases from J, leaving 11 bases between. There are 14 residues in the CDR3. As DNA, the CDR3 is TGTGCCAGTAGTTTATCAGCCATCTACAATGAGCAGTTCTTC. Translation: CASSLSAIYNEQFF. The variable domain in full, completed from reference TRBV19 and TRBJ2-1, reads DGGITQSPKYLFRKEGQNVTLSCEQNLNHDAMYWYRQDPGQGLRLIYYSQIVNDFQKGDIAEGYSVSREKKESFPLTVTSAQKNPTAFYLCASSLSAIYNEQFFGPGTRLTVL.

This clonotype was counted ten times or more. The chain combines TRBV6-1 with TRBJ2-3, with D possibly matching TRBD2 (6 bases). Germline loops: CDR1 MNHNS, CDR2 SASEGT. Trimming shortened V by 3 bases and J by 2 bases, and 12 bases separated the two germline ends. The CDR3 extends over 15 amino acids. The CDR3 is CASSEFRGTTDTQYF. In DNA form, the CDR3 reads TGTGCCAGCAGTGAGTTCCGCGGGACCACAGATACGCAGTATTTT.

This clonotype was observed a handful of times. The V gene is TRBV6-1, the J gene TRBJ1-2, with D unclear. Germline V gives CDR1 MNHNS, CDR2 SASEGT. The CDR3 length is 15 residues. Trimming stripped 7 bases from V and 2 bases from J, with 17 bases between. The CDR3 here is CASTPRGLQNYGYTF. CDR3 coding DNA: TGTGCCAGCACCCCCCGGGGTCTACAAAACTATGGCTACACCTTC.

J is TRBJ2-1 and V is TRBV7-9, with 11 bases aligning to TRBD2. Germline CDR1 and CDR2: SEHNR and FQNEAQ (reference sequence). V dropped 6 bases and J dropped 14; count of bases not matched to a gene: 15. The CDR3 runs to 15 residues. In nucleotides, the CDR3 is TGTGCCAGCAGTCGGGACTCTAGCGGGGGGCGGGGGGAGTTCTTC. This gives the protein CASSRDSSGGRGEFF.

The chain links TRBV20-1 to TRBJ2-7, with 7 bases fitting TRBD1. Per germline, CDR1 DFQATT and CDR2 SNEGSKA (reference sequence). The CDR3 contains 12 residues. J gave up 5 bases and V 6 bases, and 7 bases lay outside the gene matches. The CDR3 DNA reads TGCAGTGCCGAGACAGGGTTCGACGAGCAGTACTTC. Encoded protein: CSAETGFDEQYF.

This clonotype was observed many times. The chain carries TRBV28 and TRBJ2-7; 10 nucleotides line up with TRBD1. The CDR3 runs 14 residues. Germline lookup yields CDR1 MDHEN and CDR2 SYDVKM. V shed 8 bases, J shed 3 bases, and the junction held 7 bases outside the gene matches. The CDR3 DNA reads TGTGCCAGCTCTAGACAGGGGGCCTTCTACGAGCAGTACTTC. Translation gives CASSRQGAFYEQYF.